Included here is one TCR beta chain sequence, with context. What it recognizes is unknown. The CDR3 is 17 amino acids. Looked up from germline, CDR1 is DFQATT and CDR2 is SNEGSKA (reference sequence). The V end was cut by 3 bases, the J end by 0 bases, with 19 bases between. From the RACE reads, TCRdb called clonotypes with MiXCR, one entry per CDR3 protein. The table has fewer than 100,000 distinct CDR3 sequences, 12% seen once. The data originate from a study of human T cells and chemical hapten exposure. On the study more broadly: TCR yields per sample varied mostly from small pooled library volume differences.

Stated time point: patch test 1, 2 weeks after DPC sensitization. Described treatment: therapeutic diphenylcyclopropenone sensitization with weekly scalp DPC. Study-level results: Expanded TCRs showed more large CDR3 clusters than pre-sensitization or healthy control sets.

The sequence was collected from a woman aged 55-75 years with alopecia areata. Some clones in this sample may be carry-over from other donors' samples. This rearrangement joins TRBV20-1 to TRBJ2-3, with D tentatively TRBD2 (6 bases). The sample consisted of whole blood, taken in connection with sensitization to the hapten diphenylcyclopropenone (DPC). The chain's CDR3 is CSARPPQGGASTDTQYF. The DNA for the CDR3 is TGCAGTGCTAGGCCCCCGCAGGGCGGGGCTAGCACAGATACGCAGTATTTT.